Listed here are 30 T cell receptor beta chains from one sample, sequenced in a study of T-cell memory formation after mild COVID-19. A single record per CDR3 protein comes from TCRdb applying MiXCR to the 5' RACE reads. The repertoire has about 400,000 distinct CDR3 sequences, about a quarter of them found once; the top ten carry around 14%. Sample: PBMCs or a T cell subset sorted from them (not recorded which). The receptors were gathered from an adult woman who had mild COVID-19 (a few samples of this study predate the infection). Cell type and time point are not known.

This clonotype was detected a few times. The gene calls are TRBV4-3 and TRBJ2-1; a possible D gene is TRBD2 (6 bases). The V and J ends lost 0 bases and 2 bases respectively, with 11 bases between them. This CDR3 is built from 16 residues. Germline V gene sequence: CDR1 LGHNA, CDR2 YSLEER. CDR3 nucleotide sequence: TGCGCCAGCAGCCAAGAGAGGAGGGAACCCTACAATGAGCAGTTCTTC. Protein product: CASSQERREPYNEQFF.

This clonotype appeared a few times. The chain uses TRBV24-1 and TRBJ2-1; 7 positions agree with TRBD1. V was clipped by 4 bases and J by 14 bases; unmatched bases: 10. The germline V gene encodes CDR1 KGHDR and CDR2 SFDVKD. The CDR3 is 13 residues long. The CDR3 DNA follows: TGTGCCACCAGTGACTCCCTCGGACAGGTGGAGTTCTTC. Protein product: CATSDSLGQVEFF.

The chain links TRBV10-3 to TRBJ2-1; TRBD2 agrees at 15 bases. The germline V gene has CDR1 ENHRY and CDR2 SYGVKD. Trimming at V came to 3 bases and at J to 4 bases, leaving 1 base not matched to a gene. The CDR3 contains 16 residues. Here the CDR3 DNA reads TGTGCCATCAGTGAAGGGACTAGCGGGAGGTACAATGAGCAGTTCTTC. Encoded protein: CAISEGTSGRYNEQFF.

This clonotype occurred a few times. The chain couples TRBV2 to TRBJ1-2, with TRBD1 identical over 8 bases. J lost 6 bases, V lost 6 bases, and 6 bases had no gene match. CDR3 size: 13 residues. Germline values: CDR1 SNHLY, CDR2 FYNNEI. For the CDR3, the DNA is TGTGCCAGCAGCGGAGACAGGGGTGATGGCTACACCTTC. Its protein is CASSGDRGDGYTF.

The chain combines TRBV18 with TRBJ2-5, with D possibly TRBD2 on 6 matching bases. This CDR3 spans 15 amino acids. The germline V gene has CDR1 KGHSH and CDR2 LQKENI. V lost 5 bases and J 5 bases, leaving 18 bases between the germline ends. The CDR3, as DNA: TGTGCCAGCTCATCCGGATCGGGAGAGGCGGAGACCCAGTACTTC. This sequence encodes CASSSGSGEAETQYF. The variable domain in full, with the rest retrieved from reference TRBV18 and TRBJ2-5, is NAGVMQNPRHLVRRRGQEARLRCSPMKGHSHVYWYRQLPEEGLKFMVYLQKENIIDESGMPKERFSAEFPKEGPSILRIQQVVRGDSAAYFCASSSGSGEAETQYFGPGTRLLVL.

This clonotype was seen a handful of times. The rearrangement links TRBV7-3 to TRBJ2-3; possible D gene TRBD1, 6 bases. The CDR3 covers 14 residues. Trimming shortened V by 0 bases and J by 6 bases, and 10 bases separated the two germline ends. Germline V gene data show CDR1 as SGHTA and CDR2 as FQGTGA. The CDR3 region is CASSLTIQGDTQYF. As DNA, the CDR3 is TGTGCCAGCAGCTTAACGATCCAGGGGGATACGCAGTATTTT.

This clonotype was picked up a small number of times. V is TRBV24-1 and J is TRBJ2-3; 14 bases agree with TRBD2. In germline, CDR1 is KGHDR, CDR2 SFDVKD. The CDR3 spans 20 residues. V trimming: 3 bases; J trimming: 8 bases; junction bases outside the gene matches: 18. This chain's CDR3 is CATSDEGLAGASNVFGTQYF. CDR3 sequence (DNA): TGTGCCACCAGTGATGAGGGACTAGCGGGAGCCTCGAACGTATTCGGTACGCAGTATTTT.

This clonotype was counted a few times. The V and J genes are TRBV18 and TRBJ1-1, with D unclear. Looked up from germline, CDR1 is KGHSH and CDR2 is LQKENI. The V gene lost 3 bases and the J gene lost 3 bases, with 8 bases spanning the gap. The CDR3 contains 13 residues. CDR3 loop: CASSPTRDTEAFF. The CDR3 DNA sequence: TGTGCCAGCTCACCCACACGGGACACTGAAGCTTTCTTT.

The rearrangement joins TRBV5-1 to TRBJ2-7; perhaps TRBD1 as D (6 bases). V dropped 6 bases and J dropped 0 bases, with 13 bases sitting between them. Germline values: CDR1 SGHRS, CDR2 YFSETQ. The CDR3 runs to 14 residues. The CDR3 bases are TGCGCCAGCAAACTACAGGGCGACTCCTACGAGCAGTACTTC. It encodes CASKLQGDSYEQYF.

This rearrangement joins TRBV11-2 to TRBJ1-6; D unresolved. Germline V gene data show CDR1 as SGHAT and CDR2 as FQNNGV. Trimming pared 2 bases from V and 7 bases from J, leaving 9 bases between. The CDR3 extends over 14 amino acids. The CDR3 region has the DNA TGTGCCAGCAGCTTAACACAGAGAAATTCACCCCTCCACTTT. This gives the protein CASSLTQRNSPLHF.

The V call is TRBV4-3, the J call TRBJ1-1; D is unclear. V was pared by 4 bases and J by 4 bases, with 13 bases between. Per the germline V gene, CDR1 is LGHNA and CDR2 is YSLEER. The CDR3 runs to 14 residues. The CDR3 spells CASSLLDTGTEAFF. Written as DNA, the CDR3 is TGCGCCAGCAGCCTCCTAGACACTGGCACTGAAGCTTTCTTT.

The J gene is TRBJ2-1, the V gene TRBV4-3; D possibly matches TRBD1 or TRBD2 (5 bases each). The CDR3 runs to 13 residues. Per germline, CDR1 LGHNA and CDR2 YSLEER. Trimming left V 0 bases short and J 9 bases short, with 9 bases between. CDR3 bases: TGCGCCAGCAGCCAAGATGGGGGTACTGAGCAGTTCTTC. It translates to CASSQDGGTEQFF.

V and J are TRBV4-2 and TRBJ2-7, with D unclear. Germline V CDR1 and CDR2: LGHNA, YNFKEQ. The CDR3 is 14 amino acids. Trimming pared 4 bases from V and 6 bases from J, leaving 16 bases between. The CDR3, as DNA: TGTGCCAGCAGCCTGACCCCGGGTGGAAGCGAGCAGTACTTC. It yields the protein CASSLTPGGSEQYF.

Only a few counts were recorded for this clonotype. The chain employs TRBV25-1 and TRBJ2-5; D is unresolved. V was shortened by 3 bases and J by 1 base, with 9 bases between the two germline ends. This CDR3 comprises 14 residues. CDR1 and CDR2 from the germline V gene are MGHDK and SYGVNS. Here the CDR3 reads CASSDSRIQETQYF. The CDR3 DNA sequence: TGTGCCAGCAGTGACTCCAGGATCCAAGAGACCCAGTACTTC.

This clonotype was found a few times. V and J are TRBV11-2 and TRBJ2-1; D might be TRBD2 (6 bases). Trimming took 1 base from V and 5 from J, leaving 21 bases between them. This CDR3 has 18 residues. Germline CDR1 reads SGHAT; CDR2 reads FQNNGV. The CDR3 DNA reads TGTGCCAGCAGCTTAGGGGGGTGGGGACTCCCCTCTGACAATGAGCAGTTCTTC. As protein: CASSLGGWGLPSDNEQFF.

This clonotype appeared a few times. The gene calls are TRBV7-9 and TRBJ1-3; 8 positions match TRBD1. The CDR3 is made up of 17 amino acids. Germline values: CDR1 SEHNR, CDR2 FQNEAQ (reference sequence). Unmatched junction bases numbered 9, after V lost 5 bases and J lost 0 bases. The CDR3 nucleotides read TGTGCCAGCAGCGAACCGGGACAGGTGAACTCTGGAAACACCATATATTTT. This translates into CASSEPGQVNSGNTIYF.

The chain combines TRBV5-1 with TRBJ1-2, with D maybe TRBD1 (5 bases). This CDR3 spans 15 amino acids. Trimming left V 4 bases short and J 6 bases short, with 19 bases between. CDR1 SGHRS and CDR2 YFSETQ come from the germline V gene. CDR3 DNA sequence: TGCGCCAGCAGCCCGGCCGGGGCGCGGGTTGATGGCTACACCTTC. It is translated as CASSPAGARVDGYTF.

This rearrangement joins TRBV7-9 to TRBJ2-1, with D unresolved. V was shortened by 0 bases and J by 0 bases, with 9 bases between the two germline ends. The CDR3 sequence is 16 residues long. CDR1 is SEHNR, CDR2 FQNEAQ, per germline (reference sequence). CDR3 protein: CASSLAPRSSYNEQFF. The CDR3 DNA is TGTGCCAGCAGCTTAGCCCCTAGAAGCTCCTACAATGAGCAGTTCTTC.

CDR3 amino acids: CASSFMGSREKLFF. In DNA form, the CDR3 reads TGTGCCAGCAGCTTCATGGGCTCCCGAGAAAAACTGTTTTTT. This rearrangement joins TRBV5-4 to TRBJ1-4; D is undetermined. Looked up from germline, CDR1 is SGHNT and CDR2 is YYREEE (reference sequence). This CDR3 contains 14 residues. V was clipped by 2 bases and J by 8 bases, with 13 bases between them.

This clonotype was counted between two and nine times. This chain joins TRBV5-1 and TRBJ2-7; the match to TRBD1 covers 7 bases. CDR3 size: 16 residues. Germline values: CDR1 SGHRS, CDR2 YFSETQ. Trimming at V came to 2 bases and at J to 6 bases, leaving 14 bases not matched to a gene. CDR3 bases: TGCGCCAGCAGCTTCCACAATCCCCGGGACAGCGGCGAGCAGTACTTC. This translates into CASSFHNPRDSGEQYF.

This clonotype was seen a few times. The chain has TRBV5-4 and TRBJ2-3, with 9 bases identical to TRBD2. V dropped 4 bases and J dropped 0; count of bases not matched to a gene: 9. CDR3 length: 17 residues. CDR1 is SGHNT and CDR2 is YYREEE in the germline V gene (reference sequence). The CDR3: CASSRLLAGASTDTQYF. Written as DNA, the CDR3 is TGTGCCAGCAGCCGATTACTAGCGGGCGCTAGCACAGATACGCAGTATTTT.

V and J are TRBV11-2 and TRBJ2-3; 8 nucleotides match TRBD2. Germline V CDR1 and CDR2: SGHAT, FQNNGV. The length of the CDR3 is 15 residues. J lost 6 bases, V lost 5 bases, and 10 bases had no gene match. The DNA of the CDR3 is TGTGCCAGCAGCGGTAGCGGCCTAGCGGGCGATACGCAGTATTTT. It codes for CASSGSGLAGDTQYF. Filled out from reference TRBV11-2 and TRBJ2-3, the complete variable domain reads EAGVAQSPRYKIIEKRQSVAFWCNPISGHATLYWYQQILGQGPKLLIQFQNNGVVDDSQLPKDRFSAERLKGVDSTLKIQPAKLEDSAVYLCASSGSGLAGDTQYFGPGTRLTVL.

The gene calls are TRBV4-2 and TRBJ2-7; 8 bases match TRBD2. CDR1 is LGHNA and CDR2 is YNFKEQ in the germline V gene. CDR3 length equals 16 residues. The V segment lost 6 bases and the J segment 0 bases; nucleotides outside the gene matches: 10. The CDR3: CASRIGGAGDSYEQYF. DNA of the CDR3: TGTGCCAGCAGGATCGGGGGGGCCGGGGACTCCTACGAGCAGTACTTC.

The chain joins TRBV12-3 or TRBV12-4 to TRBJ2-7; a possible D gene is TRBD1 (6 bases). The CDR3 has 11 amino acids. Trimming removed 6 bases at V and 5 bases at J, with 8 bases between. Here the CDR3 reads CASRQGNEQYF. As DNA, the CDR3 is TGTGCCAGCAGACAGGGAAACGAGCAGTACTTC.

This clonotype has a handful of counts. This sequence joins TRBV30 and TRBJ2-1; no clear D. There are 16 residues in the CDR3. The germline V gene has CDR1 GTSNPN and CDR2 SVGIG (reference sequence). The V gene lost 5 bases and the J gene lost 1 base, with 18 bases spanning the gap. The CDR3 DNA follows: TGTGCCTGGTCAATAAAAGGGCAAGGGTCCTACAATGAGCAGTTCTTC. It codes for CAWSIKGQGSYNEQFF. Looking up the rest from reference TRBV30 and TRBJ2-1 gives the full variable domain: SQTIHQWPATLVQPVGSPLSLECTVEGTSNPNLYWYRQAAGRGLQLLFYSVGIGQISSEVPQNLSASRPQDRQFILSSKKLLLSDSGFYLCAWSIKGQGSYNEQFFGPGTRLTVL.

The V gene is TRBV4-1, the J gene TRBJ2-7, with D tentatively TRBD1 or TRBD2 (5 bases each). The CDR3 sequence is 15 residues long. CDR1 is MGHRA and CDR2 is YSYEKL in the germline V gene. Trimming pared 0 bases from V and 2 bases from J, leaving 11 bases between. CDR3 region: CASSQDYGDPYEQYF. CDR3 DNA: TGCGCCAGCAGCCAAGATTACGGGGACCCCTACGAGCAGTACTTC.

The chain employs TRBV27 and TRBJ2-7, with 8 bases identical to TRBD1. The CDR3 is 14 residues long. V lost 3 bases and J lost 2; bases outside the gene matches: 3. In germline, CDR1 is MNHEY, CDR2 SMNVEV (reference sequence). As DNA, the CDR3 is TGTGCCAGCAGTTTGTTGGACAGGGCCTACGAGCAGTACTTC. This translates into CASSLLDRAYEQYF.

This clonotype has more than one count but fewer than ten. CDR3 sequence (DNA): TGCGCCAGCAGCTTGGTAGTCCGGACTAATGAGCAGTTCTTC. It encodes CASSLVVRTNEQFF. The V and J genes are TRBV5-1 and TRBJ2-1; perhaps TRBD2 as D (5 bases). The V end was cut by 0 bases, the J end by 7 bases, with 11 bases between. This CDR3 comprises 14 residues. Germline V gene data show CDR1 as SGHRS and CDR2 as YFSETQ.

This clonotype was detected a few times. This chain uses TRBV7-2 with TRBJ2-5; D is undetermined. The CDR3 length is 14 residues. The V gene's germline CDR1 is SGHTA and CDR2 FQGNSA. The V and J ends lost 5 bases and 5 bases respectively, with 15 bases between them. CDR3 amino acids: CASSRDPVRETQYF. CDR3 coding DNA: TGTGCCAGCAGCCGAGACCCGGTCCGGGAGACCCAGTACTTC. The entire variable domain, with the rest obtained from reference TRBV7-2 and TRBJ2-5, is as follows: GAGVSQSPSNKVTEKGKDVELRCDPISGHTALYWYRQSLGQGLEFLIYFQGNSAPDKSGLPSDRFSAERTGGSVSTLTIQRTQQEDSAVYLCASSRDPVRETQYFGPGTRLLVL.

This clonotype has a handful of counts. This chain links TRBV5-1 with TRBJ2-5, with 13 bases aligning to TRBD2. In germline, CDR1 is SGHRS, CDR2 YFSETQ. CDR3 size: 16 residues. V trimming: 6 bases; J trimming: 2 bases; junction bases outside the gene matches: 7. CDR3 residues: CASTLTSGGPQETQYF. CDR3 sequence (DNA): TGCGCCAGCACCCTGACTAGCGGGGGGCCTCAAGAGACCCAGTACTTC.